This T cell receptor (beta chain) originates from a study of neurological immune-mediated disorders. Each CDR3 protein is one row after TCRdb ran MiXCR on the 5' RACE reads. The data hold 71,000 or so distinct CDR3 sequences, with about 13% observed a single time. Time point defined: longitudinal time-point 1 (baseline). Germline-derived CDR1 and CDR2 are SGHRS and YFSETQ. The CDR3 has 15 residues. Trimming stripped 7 bases from V and 1 base from J, with 15 bases between. Sequenced sample: PBMCs. This clonotype was obtained from a female donor with HTLV-1-associated myelopathy (HAM/TSP). The rearrangement joins TRBV5-1 to TRBJ2-4; TRBD1 might be the D (6 bases). DNA of the CDR3: TGCGCCAGCGGTCTGGGGGCCGGGGCCAAAAACATTCAGTACTTC. It specifies CASGLGAGAKNIQYF.